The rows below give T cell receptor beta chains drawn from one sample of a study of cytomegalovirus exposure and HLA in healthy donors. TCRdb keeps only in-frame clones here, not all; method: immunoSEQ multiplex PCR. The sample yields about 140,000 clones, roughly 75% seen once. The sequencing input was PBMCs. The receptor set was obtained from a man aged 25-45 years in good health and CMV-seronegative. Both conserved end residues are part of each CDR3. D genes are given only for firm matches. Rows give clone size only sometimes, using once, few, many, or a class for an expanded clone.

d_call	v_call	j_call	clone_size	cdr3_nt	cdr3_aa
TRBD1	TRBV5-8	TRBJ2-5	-	TGTGCCAGCAGCCTCGGGACAGGTCAAGAGACCCAGTACTTC	CASSLGTGQETQYF
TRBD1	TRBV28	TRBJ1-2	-	TGTGCCAGCAGCTCGGGACAGGGGGCTTCCAACGGCTACACCTTC	CASSSGQGASNGYTF
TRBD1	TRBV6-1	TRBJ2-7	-	TGTGCCAGCAGTGTTGGACAGGGAAATGTCGAGCAGTACTTC	CASSVGQGNVEQYF
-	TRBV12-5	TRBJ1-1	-	TGTGCTAGTGGTTTCGGACAAGGTCTAGGGGACACTGAAGCTTTCTTT	CASGFGQGLGDTEAFF
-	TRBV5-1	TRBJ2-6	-	TGCGCCAGCAGCTGGAGGTCCGGGGCCAACGTCCTGACTTTC	CASSWRSGANVLTF
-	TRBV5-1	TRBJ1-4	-	TGCGCCAGCAGCTTGGATTCCCCAGCTAATGAAAAACTGTTTTTT	CASSLDSPANEKLFF
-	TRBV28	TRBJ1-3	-	TGTGCCAGCTCAACTACAGGCTCTGGAAACACCATATATTTT	CASSTTGSGNTIYF
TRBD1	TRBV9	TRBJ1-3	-	TGTGCCAGCAGCGACAAGACAGGGGGAGGAAACACCATATATTTT	CASSDKTGGGNTIYF
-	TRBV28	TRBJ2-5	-	TGTGCCAGCAGCTCCGGACAGCAAGAGACCCAGTACTTC	CASSSGQQETQYF
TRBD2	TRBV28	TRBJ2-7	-	TGTGCCAGCAGGACTAGCGGAATTCGCTACGAGCAGTACTTC	CASRTSGIRYEQYF
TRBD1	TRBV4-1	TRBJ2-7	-	TGCGCCAGCAGCCACCTACCCGGGACAGGTTACGAGCAGTACTTC	CASSHLPGTGYEQYF
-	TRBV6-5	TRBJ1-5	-	TGTGCCAGCAGTACCCGGGGGGATCAGCCCCAGAATTTT	CASSTRGDQPQNF
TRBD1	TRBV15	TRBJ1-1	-	TGTGCCACCAGCAGTCGCAGGGGGTTGAGTGAAGCTTTCTTT	CATSSRRGLSEAFF
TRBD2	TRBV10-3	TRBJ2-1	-	TGTGCCATCAGCCCTACTAGCGGGGGCCATGAGCAGTTCTTC	CAISPTSGGHEQFF
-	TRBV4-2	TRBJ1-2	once	TGTGCCAGCAGCCAACTCGGGGCGACGGGGGGCGCTGGCTATGGCTACACCTTC	CASSQLGATGGAGYGYTF
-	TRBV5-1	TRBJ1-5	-	TGCGCCAGCAGCTTGGCAGGACAATATAGCAATCAGCCCCAGCATTTT	CASSLAGQYSNQPQHF
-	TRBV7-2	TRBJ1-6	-	TGTGCCAGCAGCAGACTCACAGGGTATGAAGATTCACCCCTCCACTTT	CASSRLTGYEDSPLHF
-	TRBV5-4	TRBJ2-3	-	TGTGCCAGCAGCTTGGGGGCCGCAGATACGCAGTATTTT	CASSLGAADTQYF
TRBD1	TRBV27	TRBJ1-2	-	TGTGCCAGCAGGACAGGGGAGTTAGGTGGCTACACCTTC	CASRTGELGGYTF
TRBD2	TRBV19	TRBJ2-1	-	TGTGCCAAGTATATAAGGTATAGGGGAATCGACCCGCTAGCGGGGTGTTTTTTCTTC	CAKYIRYRGIDPLAGCFFF
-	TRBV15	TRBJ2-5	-	TGTGCCACCAGCTCTCGGACTCAAGAGACCCAGTACTTC	CATSSRTQETQYF
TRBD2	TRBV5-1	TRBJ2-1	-	TGCGCCAGCAGCATTGCGGGGGGAGGTGAGCAGTTCTTC	CASSIAGGGEQFF
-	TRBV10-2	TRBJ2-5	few	TGCGCCAGTCGGGGGAAAGGGACAGCACAAGAGACCCAGTACTTC	CASRGKGTAQETQYF
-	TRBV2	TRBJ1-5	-	TGTGCCAGTCGTGGGGCAGGAGTCAGCAATCAGCCCCAGCATTTT	CASRGAGVSNQPQHF
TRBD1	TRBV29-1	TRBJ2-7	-	TGCAGCGTTGAACATTGGGACAGGGGTAAATACGAGCAGTACTTC	CSVEHWDRGKYEQYF
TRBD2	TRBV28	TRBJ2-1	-	TGTGCCAGCACCGACCCCCTTAGCTCTGGGAGTGGGGGGGATGAGCAGTTCTTC	CASTDPLSSGSGGDEQFF
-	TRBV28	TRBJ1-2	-	TGTGCCAGCAGTTACCGGGACAACCTTAACTATGGCTACACCTTC	CASSYRDNLNYGYTF
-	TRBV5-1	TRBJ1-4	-	TGCGCCAGCAGCAATGGGGTCCAGGGTTCCACTAATGAAAAACTGTTTTTT	CASSNGVQGSTNEKLFF
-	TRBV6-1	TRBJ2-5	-	TGTGCCAGCAGTGATCGGACTGATCGGAAAGGGGAGACCCAGTACTTC	CASSDRTDRKGETQYF
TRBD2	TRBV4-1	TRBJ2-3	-	TGCGCCAGCACCCAGGGAGCGGGGGGGCCTGATACGCAGTATTTT	CASTQGAGGPDTQYF
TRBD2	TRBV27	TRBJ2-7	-	TGTGCCAGCAAGTTACTAGCGGGCGAAACCTACGAGCAGTACTTC	CASKLLAGETYEQYF
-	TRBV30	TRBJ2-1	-	TGTGCCTGGAGTGTACTTGGCGGGAACTACAATGAGCAGTTCTTC	CAWSVLGGNYNEQFF
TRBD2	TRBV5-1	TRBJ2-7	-	TGCGCCAGCAGTCCGGGACTAGCGGGAGACTACGAGCAGTACTTC	CASSPGLAGDYEQYF
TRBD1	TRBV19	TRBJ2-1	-	TGTGCCAGTAGTACCCGGGACAGGCCACCTTTGGGGAATCAAACTCACTACAATGAGCAGTTCTTC	CASSTRDRPPLGNQTHYNEQFF
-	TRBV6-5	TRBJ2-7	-	TGTGCCAGCAGCCCAGGGCTTACCTACGAGCAGTACTTC	CASSPGLTYEQYF
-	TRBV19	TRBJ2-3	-	TGTGCCAGTAGTGCAGGATACAGGGTGCATACGCAGTATTTT	CASSAGYRVHTQYF
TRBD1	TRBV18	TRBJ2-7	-	TGTGCCAGCTCGCCCGACAGGGGGTCCTCCTACGAGCAGTACTTC	CASSPDRGSSYEQYF
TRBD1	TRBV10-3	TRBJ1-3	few	TGTGCCATCAGAGCCCAGACAGGGATTGGAAACACCATATATTTT	CAIRAQTGIGNTIYF
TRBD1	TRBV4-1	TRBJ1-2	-	TGCGCCAGCAGCGACAGCTCGACAGGGGCGCTCTATGGCTACACCTTC	CASSDSSTGALYGYTF
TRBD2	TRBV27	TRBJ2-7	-	TGTGCCAGCAGTTTAACTAGCGGGAGGGTGGGCGAGCAGTACTTC	CASSLTSGRVGEQYF
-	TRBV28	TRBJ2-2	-	TGTGCCAGCAGTTCCCACCGAACTAGTCGAATGACCACCGGGGAGCTGTTTTTT	CASSSHRTSRMTTGELFF
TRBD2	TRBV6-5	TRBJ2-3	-	TGTGCCAGCAGGACGTTAGCGGGACTCTCAGATACGCAGTATTTT	CASRTLAGLSDTQYF
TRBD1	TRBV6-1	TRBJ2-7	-	TGTGCCAGCAGTGAGGCCGGACAGGGGAAATACGAGCAGTACTTC	CASSEAGQGKYEQYF
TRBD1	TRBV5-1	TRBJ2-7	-	TGCGCCAGCAGCGCCCGGGACAGCATTAGCGAGCAGTACTTC	CASSARDSISEQYF
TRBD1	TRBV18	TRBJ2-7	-	TGTGCCAGCTCACCACCGAACAGGGGCGAGCAGTACTTC	CASSPPNRGEQYF
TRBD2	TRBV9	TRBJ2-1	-	TGTGCCAGCAGCGTAGGTACCAGGGAGGGTGAGCAGTTCTTC	CASSVGTREGEQFF
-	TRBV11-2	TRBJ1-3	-	TGTGCCAGCAGCTTAGAGGCAGGGCGAAACACCATATATTTT	CASSLEAGRNTIYF
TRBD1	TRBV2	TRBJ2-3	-	TGTGCCAGCAGAGGACAGGGGCCCAGCACAGATACGCAGTATTTT	CASRGQGPSTDTQYF